What follows are 15 T cell receptor beta chains derived from one specimen sequenced in a study of blood T cell repertoires in COVID-19. The table came from immunoSEQ multiplex PCR; TCRdb's copy has only in-frame clones and leaves some out. The sample records fewer than 350,000 clones, approximately 84% being singletons. Material for sequencing was peripheral blood. These receptors came from a woman aged 25 to 45 who had recovered from COVID-19.

The rearrangement uses TRBV7-9 and TRBJ2-1; the D is unclear. CDR1 is SEHNR and CDR2 is FQNEAQ in the germline V gene (reference sequence). V lost 5 bases and J 0 bases, leaving 11 bases between the germline ends. This CDR3 is 15 amino acids long. CDR3 amino acids: CASSPTPSSYNEQFF. CDR3 DNA sequence: TGTGCCAGCAGCCCGACTCCGAGCTCCTACAATGAGCAGTTCTTC.

This chain connects TRBV19 to TRBJ1-5; D gene ambiguous. From germline, CDR1 is LNHDA and CDR2 SQIVND (reference sequence). This CDR3 is built from 12 residues. Trimming took 5 bases from V and 5 from J, leaving 7 bases between them. CDR3 residues: CASSARDQPQHF. The CDR3 bases are TGTGCCAGTAGTGCTCGCGATCAGCCCCAGCATTTT. Full variable domain (missing parts from reference TRBV19 and TRBJ1-5): DGGITQSPKYLFRKEGQNVTLSCEQNLNHDAMYWYRQDPGQGLRLIYYSQIVNDFQKGDIAEGYSVSREKKESFPLTVTSAQKNPTAFYLCASSARDQPQHFGDGTRLSIL.

The V and J genes are TRBV5-1 and TRBJ2-7; 7 positions match TRBD2. V dropped 4 bases and J dropped 5; count of bases not matched to a gene: 6. The CDR3 is 13 residues long. Looked up from germline, CDR1 is SGHRS and CDR2 is YFSETQ. Here the CDR3 reads CASSLDRGDEQYF. The CDR3 DNA follows: TGCGCCAGCAGCCTGGACCGGGGGGACGAGCAGTACTTC.

The chain has TRBV6-5 and TRBJ2-1; tentatively, D is TRBD2 (5 bases). Germline V lookup: CDR1 MNHEY, CDR2 SVGAGI. CDR3 length: 15 amino acids. V lost 6 bases, J lost 4 bases, and 16 bases lay in between. CDR3 coding DNA: TGTGCCAGCAGCATGGTAGCGTTCTCTTACAATGAGCAGTTCTTC. This gives the protein CASSMVAFSYNEQFF.

V and J are TRBV5-1 and TRBJ1-1, with TRBD1 identical over 8 bases. The CDR3 runs to 15 residues. The V gene end was trimmed by 6 bases and the J gene end by 7 bases; junction bases not matched to a gene: 14. CDR1 and CDR2 (germline): SGHRS, YFSETQ. This CDR3 is CASTLGTGGFLEAFF. The CDR3 nucleotides are TGCGCCAGCACTCTTGGTACAGGGGGGTTCCTTGAAGCTTTCTTT.

The CDR3 region is CASSPLRGRGANVLTF. Here the CDR3 DNA reads TGTGCCAGCTCACCACTTCGAGGGAGGGGGGCCAACGTCCTGACTTTC. The chain employs TRBV18 and TRBJ2-6, with D possibly being TRBD2 (6 bases). Germline loops: CDR1 KGHSH, CDR2 LQKENI. CDR3 length: 16 amino acids. V was cut by 1 base and J by 4 bases, with 11 bases left in between.

This clone turned up a few times. The rearrangement links TRBV27 to TRBJ1-1; D might be TRBD1 (6 bases). Germline values: CDR1 MNHEY, CDR2 SMNVEV (reference sequence). V shed 5 bases and J shed 7 bases, with 14 bases lying between them. The CDR3 is 13 amino acids. CDR3 protein: CASSPGTKVEAFF. The CDR3 nucleotides are TGTGCCAGCAGTCCCGGGACAAAGGTTGAAGCTTTCTTT.

The rearrangement uses TRBV27 and TRBJ2-7, with 7 bases that match TRBD1. The germline CDR1 and CDR2 sequences are MNHEY and SMNVEV (reference sequence). This CDR3 spans 14 amino acids. V lost 6 bases to trimming and J lost 2 bases; unmatched junction nucleotides: 7. CDR3 sequence reads: CASSLTGSPYEQYF. CDR3 in DNA: TGTGCCAGCAGCCTGACAGGGAGTCCCTACGAGCAGTACTTC.

The V call is TRBV5-1, the J call TRBJ2-2; D not resolved. The CDR3 contains 15 residues. V lost 4 bases, J lost 1 base, and 11 bases lay in between. Germline-derived CDR1 and CDR2 are SGHRS and YFSETQ. This chain's CDR3 is CASSHGAQNTGELFF. CDR3 nucleotides: TGCGCCAGCAGCCATGGAGCCCAGAACACCGGGGAGCTGTTTTTT.

The CDR3 protein is CSVARYSGNTEAFF. CDR3 nucleotide sequence: TGCAGCGTGGCCCGTTATTCTGGGAACACTGAAGCTTTCTTT. This chain uses TRBV29-1 with TRBJ1-1; D ambiguous. The CDR3 covers 14 residues. Trimming left V 6 bases short and J 1 base short, with 15 bases between. Germline V CDR1 and CDR2: SQVTM, ANQGSEA.

The rearrangement links TRBV7-2 to TRBJ1-4; possible D gene TRBD1, 5 bases. This CDR3 contains 12 residues. The germline V gene has CDR1 SGHTA and CDR2 FQGNSA. V shed 4 bases and J shed 14 bases, with 14 bases lying between them. This CDR3 is CASSSTAPKLFF. The CDR3 DNA is TGTGCCAGCAGCTCGACAGCCCCCAAGCTGTTTTTT.

The genes are TRBV7-2 and TRBJ1-3; D remains unclear. Germline CDR1 and CDR2: SGHTA and FQGNSA. V lost 4 bases, J lost 2 bases, and 18 bases lay in between. CDR3 length equals 17 residues. This CDR3 is CASSYRVLAGPGNTIYF. CDR3 in DNA: TGTGCCAGCAGCTACCGAGTTCTCGCTGGTCCTGGAAACACCATATATTTT.

This chain uses TRBV19 with TRBJ2-1; a possible D gene is TRBD2 (5 bases). V was pared by 3 bases and J by 9 bases, with 12 bases between. Germline CDR1 LNHDA, CDR2 SQIVND (reference sequence). CDR3 size: 13 residues. For the CDR3, the DNA is TGTGCCAGTAGTATCCTAGCTGGTGGTGAGCAGTTCTTC. Its translation: CASSILAGGEQFF.

V is TRBV3-1 (or the pseudogene TRBV3-2) and J is TRBJ1-6; TRBD1 might be the D (5 bases). Germline V gives CDR1 LGHDT, CDR2 YNNKEL (reference sequence). There are 14 residues in the CDR3. The V and J ends lost 3 bases and 6 bases respectively, with 9 bases between them. CDR3 sequence: CASSHTGFNSPLHF. The CDR3 coding sequence is TGTGCCAGCAGCCACACAGGCTTTAATTCACCCCTCCACTTT.

This sequence joins TRBV28 and TRBJ1-1; 8 bases fit TRBD1. V trimming: 2 bases; J trimming: 3 bases; junction bases outside the gene matches: 2. Germline CDR1 MDHEN, CDR2 SYDVKM. This CDR3 spans 14 amino acids. The CDR3 nucleotides read TGTGCCAGCAGTTTACAGGGGGCTCACACTGAAGCTTTCTTT. Its protein product is CASSLQGAHTEAFF.